This T cell receptor beta chain was recorded in a study of blood T cells in healthy people across ages. Whole-study results and caveats: Calculation of diversity from one million T cells yielded estimates considered to be underestimates.

For the second PCR, which ran for 7 to 11 cycles, a sample-barcoded 5' primer and a J-beta primer mix were used. MiXCR, applied by TCRdb to the 5' RACE reads, yields one record per CDR3 protein. The top ten clones hold roughly 6.3% of a sample with about 1.4 million distinct CDR3 sequences, approximately 60% of them seen once. About this clonotype itself: Its target is not known.

V lost 3 bases to trimming and J lost 8 bases, with 20 bases between them. The CDR3 loop spans 16 amino acids. CDR1 MDHEN and CDR2 SYDVKM come from the germline V gene. The sequence was obtained from a man aged 18 to 29 in good health. This sequence joins TRBV28 and TRBJ1-5, with D possibly being TRBD1 (6 bases). The sample consisted of blood. CDR3 protein: CASSFGWGQGAKPQHF. The CDR3, as DNA: TGTGCCAGCAGTTTTGGCTGGGGACAAGGGGCAAAGCCCCAGCATTTT. Full variable domain (remainder filled in from reference TRBV28 and TRBJ1-5): DVKVTQSSRYLVKRTGEKVFLECVQDMDHENMFWYRQDPGLGLRLIYFSYDVKMKEKGDIPEGYSVSREKKERFSLILESASTNQTSMYLCASSFGWGQGAKPQHFGDGTRLSIL.